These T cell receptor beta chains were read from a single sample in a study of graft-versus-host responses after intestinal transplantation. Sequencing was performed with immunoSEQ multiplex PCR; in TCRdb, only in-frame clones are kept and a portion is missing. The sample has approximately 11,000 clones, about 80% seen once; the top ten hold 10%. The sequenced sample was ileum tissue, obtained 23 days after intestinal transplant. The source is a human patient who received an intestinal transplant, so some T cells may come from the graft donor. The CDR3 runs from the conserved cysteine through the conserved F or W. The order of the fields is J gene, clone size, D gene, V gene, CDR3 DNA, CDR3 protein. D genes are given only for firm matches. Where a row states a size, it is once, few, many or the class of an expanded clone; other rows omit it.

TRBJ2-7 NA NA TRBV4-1 TGCGCCAGCAGCCAAGTCGAAAGAACGGGCCGGCGGGAGCAGTACTTC CASSQVERTGRREQYF
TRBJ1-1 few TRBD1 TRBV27 TGTGCCAGCAGTCCCTCGACAGGGAGTACTGAAGCTTTCTTT CASSPSTGSTEAFF
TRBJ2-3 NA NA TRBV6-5 TGTGCCAGCAGTGAAAGTCTGGGCGGCACGCAGTATTTT CASSESLGGTQYF
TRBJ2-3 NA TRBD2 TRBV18 TGTGCCAGCTCACCTAGGACTAGCGGGAGGGCCGCTTTCACAGATACGCAGTATTTT CASSPRTSGRAAFTDTQYF
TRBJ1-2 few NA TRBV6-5 TGTGCCAGCAGTTACTACCTCTACAGCGAGGGCTACACCTTC CASSYYLYSEGYTF
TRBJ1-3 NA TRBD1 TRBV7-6 TGTGCCAGCAGCTTACAGCCCGGACAGGCGAACTCTGGAAACACCATATATTTT CASSLQPGQANSGNTIYF
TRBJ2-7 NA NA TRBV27 TGTGCCAGCAGGGAACAGGGTGTCTACGAGCAGTACTTC CASREQGVYEQYF
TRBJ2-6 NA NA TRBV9 TGTGCCAGCAGCGTAGGAGTTCTTACGACTGGGGCCAACGTCCTGACTTTC CASSVGVLTTGANVLTF
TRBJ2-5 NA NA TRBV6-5 TGTGCCAGCACTGGCAGCACGAAAGAGACCCAGTACTTC CASTGSTKETQYF
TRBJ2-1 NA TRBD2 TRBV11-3 TGTGCCAGCAGCTTAGAGAGCGGGAGTTCCTACAATGAGCAGTTCTTC CASSLESGSSYNEQFF
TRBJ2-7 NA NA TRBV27 TGTGCCAGCAGTTTAACCCCGCCGGGCTCCTACGAGCAGTACTTC CASSLTPPGSYEQYF
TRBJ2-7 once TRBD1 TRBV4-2 TGTGCCAGCAGCCAAGCTGGGACAGGGGAGTACGAGCAGTACTTC CASSQAGTGEYEQYF
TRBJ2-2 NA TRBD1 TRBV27 TGTGCCAGCAGCCCGGGACAGGGAACCGGGGAGCTGTTTTTT CASSPGQGTGELFF
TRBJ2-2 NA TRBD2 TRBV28 TGTGCCAGCACCTTTAGCGGGAGGCCCGGGGAGCTGTTTTTT CASTFSGRPGELFF
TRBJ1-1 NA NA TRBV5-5 TGTGCCAGCAGCCCAACAGGGTTCACTGAAGCTTTCTTT CASSPTGFTEAFF
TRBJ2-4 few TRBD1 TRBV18 TGTGCCAGTACAGGGGACCCCGGAAACATTCAGTACTTC CASTGDPGNIQYF
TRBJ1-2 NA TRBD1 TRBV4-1 TGCGCCAGCAGCCAAGATCGGGACAGGATAGGCTACACCTTC CASSQDRDRIGYTF
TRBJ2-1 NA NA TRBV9 TGTGCCAGCAGCGTAGGAGGATTAGCGACTGAGCAGTTCTTC CASSVGGLATEQFF
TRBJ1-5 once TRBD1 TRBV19 TGTGCCTCCCTGGCACAGGGGAATCAGCCCCAGCATTTT CASLAQGNQPQHF
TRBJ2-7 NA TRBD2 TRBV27 TGTGCCAGCAGTTTAGGGACTAGCTACGAGCAGTACTTC CASSLGTSYEQYF
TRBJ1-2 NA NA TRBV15 TGTGCCACCACCTACCCGGGGGGTCGCAACTATGGCTACACCTTC CATTYPGGRNYGYTF
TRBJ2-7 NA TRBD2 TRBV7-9 TGTGCCAGCAGTTCGGGGGGGCGAGATGTGTACTACGAGCAGTACTTC CASSSGGRDVYYEQYF
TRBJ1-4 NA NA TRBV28 TGTGCCAGCAGTTCCTCCGGGACCCCTAATGAAAAACTGTTTTTT CASSSSGTPNEKLFF
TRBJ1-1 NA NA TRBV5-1 TGCGCCAGCAGCCGACAGGCTAGTAACACTGAAGCTTTCTTT CASSRQASNTEAFF
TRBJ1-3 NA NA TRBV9 TGTGCCAGCAGCGGGGGCAAGGGTGGTGGAAACACCATATATTTT CASSGGKGGGNTIYF
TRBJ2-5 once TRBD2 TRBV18 TGTGCCAGCTCACCAGAGCGGGAGGTGAGGGAGACCCAGTACTTC CASSPEREVRETQYF